Here is one T cell receptor beta chain with its context. These data originate in a study of blood T cells in healthy people across ages. The CDR3 contains 17 residues. The trim removed 4 bases at V and 2 bases at J, leaving 10 bases unmatched. A second PCR, run for about 7 to 11 cycles, used a sample-barcoded 5' primer plus a J-beta primer mix. In TCRdb, the 5' RACE reads were re-called with MiXCR into one record per CDR3 protein. The sample holds 800,000 to 1,300,000 distinct CDR3 sequences; 25% are singletons and the top ten take 0.65% to 0.75%. All donors came from Russia, were Caucasian and healthy, and spanned ages about 6 to 100. The same sample was also studied in work on T cells of mothers and their children.

The chain is built from TRBV12-3 or TRBV12-4 and TRBJ2-5, with 10 bases lining up with TRBD2. Sample: blood. This sequence originates from a girl aged 2-10 years in good health. Written as DNA, the CDR3 is TGTGCCAGCAGTTCCCCCGCTAGCGGGGGACCACAAGAGACCCAGTACTTC. Translated: CASSSPASGGPQETQYF.